This is a list of T cell receptor beta chains from one sample in a study of cytomegalovirus exposure and HLA in healthy donors. TCRdb's table, derived via immunoSEQ multiplex PCR, lists solely in-frame clones and lacks some. The data hold around 130,000 clones, with about 82% observed a single time. The sequenced sample was PBMCs. All receptors come from a boy younger than 18 in good health and CMV-seronegative. Each CDR3 is given with its conserved first and last residue. A D gene is named only where the DNA matches it firmly. The size entry is marked missing in some rows and otherwise reads once, few, many or a size class.

v_call	d_call	clone_size	j_call	cdr3_aa	cdr3_nt
TRBV5-4	.	.	TRBJ2-7	CAIKDGSSYEQYF	TGTGCCATCAAGGACGGGAGCTCCTACGAGCAGTACTTC
TRBV7-2	TRBD2	.	TRBJ2-5	CASSSEGGDQETQYF	TGTGCCAGCAGCTCCGAGGGAGGGGACCAAGAGACCCAGTACTTC
TRBV9	.	once	TRBJ2-7	CASSRGSSYEQYF	TGTGCCAGCAGCCGCGGAAGCTCCTACGAGCAGTACTTC
TRBV30	.	.	TRBJ1-2	CAWGGAGYTF	TGTGCCTGGGGGGGGGCTGGCTACACCTTC
TRBV5-6	TRBD2	once	TRBJ2-5	CASSLAPAGEQETQYF	TGTGCCAGCAGCTTGGCTCCAGCGGGGGAACAAGAGACCCAGTACTTC
TRBV30	TRBD1	.	TRBJ2-7	CAWGTGNEQYF	TGTGCCTGGGGGACAGGGAACGAGCAGTACTTC
TRBV18	.	.	TRBJ2-2	CASSPNDDSTGELFF	TGTGCCAGCTCACCAAACGATGACAGCACCGGGGAGCTGTTTTTT
TRBV27	TRBD2	.	TRBJ2-1	CASSWGTSGNDNEQFF	TGTGCCAGCAGTTGGGGGACTAGCGGCAATGACAATGAGCAGTTCTTC
TRBV6-1	TRBD1	.	TRBJ2-7	CASREQGTISSYEQYF	TGTGCCAGCAGAGAACAGGGGACAATCAGCTCCTACGAGCAGTACTTC
TRBV6-1	.	.	TRBJ1-5	CASSERSPTPGGQPQHF	TGTGCCAGCAGTGAAAGGAGCCCAACTCCCGGGGGTCAGCCCCAGCATTTT
TRBV21-1	.	.	TRBJ1-2	CASSKTGTDNYGYTF	TGTGCCAGCAGCAAAACCGGGACAGATAACTATGGCTACACCTTC
TRBV7-8	.	.	TRBJ2-1	CASSLAGARSYNEQFF	TGTGCCAGCAGCTTAGCGGGAGCGCGATCCTACAATGAGCAGTTCTTC
TRBV11-2	.	.	TRBJ1-2	CASSLGGGVYGYTF	TGTGCCAGCAGCTTAGGGGGGGGCGTCTATGGCTACACCTTC
TRBV19	.	.	TRBJ2-7	CASSIDGGIPYEQYF	TGTGCCAGTAGTATAGATGGAGGAATCCCCTACGAGCAGTACTTC
TRBV5-1	TRBD2	.	TRBJ2-1	CASSLAGLAGGLEQFF	TGCGCCAGCAGCTTGGCGGGACTAGCGGGAGGTTTGGAGCAGTTCTTC
TRBV19	TRBD2	.	TRBJ2-1	CASSIVEGLAGVVFF	TGTGCCAGTAGTATAGTAGAGGGACTAGCGGGAGTGGTGTTCTTC
TRBV5-4	TRBD2	.	TRBJ2-3	CASSPGGADTQYF	TGTGCCAGCAGCCCCGGGGGGGCGGATACGCAGTATTTT
TRBV6-5	.	.	TRBJ2-1	CASGSSSVNEQFF	TGTGCCAGCGGGTCTAGCTCGGTCAATGAGCAGTTCTTC
TRBV11-3	.	.	TRBJ1-4	CASSLGFVGATNEKLFF	TGTGCCAGCAGCTTAGGGTTCGTCGGTGCAACTAATGAAAAACTGTTTTTT
TRBV7-8	TRBD1	.	TRBJ1-1	CASSSRGQGAMNTEAFF	TGTGCCAGCAGCTCACGGGGACAGGGGGCCATGAACACTGAAGCTTTCTTT
TRBV29-1	TRBD1	.	TRBJ1-2	CSVEDREGEGSGGYTF	TGCAGCGTTGAGGACAGGGAGGGAGAGGGGTCTGGAGGCTACACCTTC
TRBV27	.	.	TRBJ2-6	CASSWRGPAANVLTF	TGTGCCAGCAGTTGGCGCGGCCCCGCGGCCAACGTCCTGACTTTC
TRBV6-1	TRBD1	once	TRBJ1-5	CASSERTDRGNQPQHF	TGTGCCAGCAGTGAACGGACAGACAGGGGCAATCAGCCCCAGCATTTT
TRBV29-1	.	.	TRBJ2-1	CSGGSTYNEQFF	TGCAGCGGCGGGTCGACCTACAATGAGCAGTTCTTC
TRBV6-1	TRBD1	.	TRBJ1-5	CAGGRGSQPQHF	TGTGCGGGGGGCAGGGGGAGTCAGCCCCAGCATTTT
TRBV11-3	.	.	TRBJ2-1	CASSLGGRNEQFF	TGTGCCAGCAGCTTAGGGGGCCGGAATGAGCAGTTCTTC
TRBV7-2	TRBD1	.	TRBJ2-7	CASRTGGEQYF	TGTGCCAGTAGAACAGGGGGCGAGCAGTACTTC
TRBV30	.	.	TRBJ1-3	CAWEFSGNTIYF	TGTGCCTGGGAGTTCTCTGGAAACACCATATATTTT
TRBV11-2	.	once	TRBJ2-3	CASSLGVAESTDTQYF	TGTGCCAGCAGCTTAGGTGTAGCGGAGAGCACAGATACGCAGTATTTT
TRBV30	TRBD2	few	TRBJ2-2	CAWTTGLVSTGELFF	TGTGCCTGGACAACGGGACTAGTTTCGACCGGGGAGCTGTTTTTT
TRBV2	TRBD1	.	TRBJ2-2	CASSFGTGLTGELFF	TGTGCCAGCAGTTTTGGGACAGGACTCACCGGGGAGCTGTTTTTT
TRBV30	.	.	TRBJ2-5	CAWSSFSQETQYF	TGTGCCTGGAGTTCGTTCTCGCAAGAGACCCAGTACTTC
TRBV6-5	TRBD1	.	TRBJ1-6	CASGRQGANNSPLHF	TGTGCCAGCGGTCGACAGGGGGCTAATAATTCACCCCTCCACTTT
TRBV7-2	.	.	TRBJ1-1	CASSLGSGLATEAFF	TGTGCCAGCAGCTTAGGATCAGGGTTGGCCACTGAAGCTTTCTTT
TRBV30	.	once	TRBJ2-7	CAWGGIRPYEQYF	TGTGCCTGGGGAGGGATCAGGCCCTACGAGCAGTACTTC
TRBV30	.	.	TRBJ2-1	CAAGGYNEQFF	TGTGCAGCGGGCGGTTACAATGAGCAGTTCTTC
TRBV9	TRBD1	.	TRBJ2-7	CASSAGTATYEQYF	TGTGCCAGCAGCGCCGGGACAGCCACCTACGAGCAGTACTTC
TRBV9	TRBD2	.	TRBJ2-1	CASSRLAGDYNEQFF	TGTGCCAGCAGCCGACTAGCGGGAGATTACAATGAGCAGTTCTTC
TRBV29-1	.	.	TRBJ2-5	CSVGGSGEQETQYF	TGCAGCGTTGGAGGTAGCGGAGAACAAGAGACCCAGTACTTC
TRBV7-6	.	.	TRBJ2-5	CASSLVLRETQYF	TGTGCCAGCAGCTTAGTCCTGAGGGAGACCCAGTACTTC
TRBV5-1	.	.	TRBJ1-3	CASSWGPQGAGNTIYF	TGCGCCAGCAGCTGGGGCCCACAGGGAGCTGGAAACACCATATATTTT
TRBV20-1	.	.	TRBJ2-1	CSARYGNEQFF	TGCAGTGCTAGGTACGGGAATGAGCAGTTCTTC
TRBV7-2	TRBD1	.	TRBJ1-1	CASSPDRGNTEAFF	TGTGCCAGCAGCCCGGACAGGGGGAACACTGAAGCTTTCTTT
TRBV5-1	TRBD1	.	TRBJ1-2	CASRRQGGYGYTF	TGCGCCAGCAGAAGACAGGGCGGCTATGGCTACACCTTC
TRBV27	TRBD1	.	TRBJ2-2	CASRQGMNTGELFF	TGTGCCAGCCGACAGGGCATGAACACCGGGGAGCTGTTTTTT
TRBV7-2	.	.	TRBJ1-4	CASSGRGGKVNEKLFF	TGTGCCAGCAGCGGAAGGGGGGGGAAAGTCAATGAAAAACTGTTTTTT
TRBV4-1	.	.	TRBJ2-2	CASSQRAGPGELFF	TGCGCCAGCAGCCAGAGGGCGGGGCCCGGGGAGCTGTTTTTT
TRBV13	.	.	TRBJ1-3	CASSSGGESRNTIYF	TGTGCCAGCAGCTCCGGCGGGGAGAGCCGAAACACCATATATTTT
TRBV4-2	.	.	TRBJ2-2	CASSQDWSTGELFF	TGTGCCAGCAGCCAAGATTGGAGTACCGGGGAGCTGTTTTTT
TRBV7-9	TRBD2	.	TRBJ2-5	CASSSGNQETQYF	TGTGCCAGCAGTAGCGGGAACCAAGAGACCCAGTACTTC
TRBV5-8	.	few	TRBJ1-1	CASSPRGAFF	TGTGCCAGCAGCCCCCGCGGGGCTTTCTTT
TRBV7-3	.	.	TRBJ2-1	CASSLTPSRDEQFF	TGTGCCAGCAGCTTAACCCCTAGCCGGGATGAGCAGTTCTTC
TRBV4-2	.	.	TRBJ1-1	CASRLGGRNTEAFF	TGTGCCAGCAGGCTCGGGGGGCGCAACACTGAAGCTTTCTTT
TRBV6-5	.	.	TRBJ2-5	CASSRLGAGPETQYF	TGTGCCAGCAGTCGACTGGGGGCAGGGCCAGAGACCCAGTACTTC
TRBV5-8	TRBD1	.	TRBJ2-7	CASSLEQGWEQYF	TGTGCCAGCAGCTTGGAACAGGGGTGGGAGCAGTACTTC